Following are 15 T cell receptor beta chains from one sample sequenced in a study of molecular identifiers for immune sequencing clone quantification. Each CDR3 protein gets one entry after TCRdb re-called the PCR reads with MiXCR. Among 62,000 or so distinct CDR3 sequences listed, 18% were seen once. Sequencing was performed on naive CD8+ T cells from blood, with Jurkat cell RNA spiked in. Subset here: FACS-sorted CD8+CD4-CCR7+CD45RA+ naive T cells. The receptors were sampled from a human donor in good health. Some libraries in this study had Jurkat cell RNA spiked in.

This clonotype was observed a few times. The V and J genes are TRBV27 and TRBJ2-7; 9 bases agree with TRBD2. V was pared by 7 bases and J by 2 bases, with 3 bases of the junction left unmatched. The CDR3 covers 13 residues. The V gene's germline CDR1 is MNHEY and CDR2 SMNVEV (reference sequence). The CDR3 sequence: CASTGTSTYEQYF. The CDR3 DNA follows: TGTGCCAGCACCGGGACTAGCACCTACGAGCAGTACTTC.

The chain couples TRBV6-6 to TRBJ2-5; the D gene is possibly TRBD2 (6 bases). Germline loops: CDR1 MNHNY, CDR2 SVGAGI (reference sequence). Trimming took off 7 bases at V and 2 bases at J, with 11 bases between the two ends. The CDR3 runs to 13 residues. This CDR3 reads CASTREIQETQYF. The CDR3 bases are TGTGCCAGCACTCGGGAGATACAAGAGACCCAGTACTTC.

This clonotype was seen many times. The chain is built from TRBV4-1 and TRBJ2-1; 9 bases map to TRBD1. The trim removed 1 base at V and 9 bases at J, leaving 4 bases unmatched. Per the germline V gene, CDR1 is MGHRA and CDR2 is YSYEKL. The CDR3 runs to 14 residues. The CDR3 coding sequence is TGCGCCAGCAGCCAAGGGACAGGGGAGGCTGAGCAGTTCTTC. Translation: CASSQGTGEAEQFF.

This clonotype was found many times. The chain recombines TRBV11-3 with TRBJ2-1, with unresolved D. Germline V gives CDR1 SGHNT, CDR2 YENEEA. Trimming took off 6 bases at V and 1 base at J, with 13 bases between the two ends. The CDR3 has 15 residues. CDR3 protein: CASSGVRSSYNEQFF. The CDR3 DNA reads TGTGCCAGCAGTGGAGTAAGATCATCCTACAATGAGCAGTTCTTC.

In regard to this clonotype: With a much larger clone just one base away, this may be a read error. The final CDR3 position lacks the conserved phenylalanine or tryptophan, pointing to a likely read error. J is TRBJ2-6 and V is TRBV27; D is unresolved. Germline V gene lookup returns CDR1 MNHEY and CDR2 SMNVEV (reference sequence). V was shortened by 6 bases and J by 2 bases, with 5 bases between the two germline ends. The CDR3 spans 13 residues. The CDR3 DNA reads as TGTGCCAGCAGCCCTCCTGGGGCCAACGTCCTGACTCTC. Translated: CASSPPGANVLTL.

The chain carries TRBV12-3 or TRBV12-4 and TRBJ2-3, with 7 bases that match TRBD2. The V and J ends lost 5 bases and 9 bases, in that order; junction bases with no gene match: 17. The CDR3 sequence is 16 residues long. The CDR3 reads CASSPLSGKSRLTQYF. The DNA for the CDR3 is TGTGCCAGCAGTCCCTTAAGCGGGAAGAGTAGGTTAACGCAGTATTTT.

This clonotype was picked up many times. This sequence joins TRBV7-9 and TRBJ2-5; D is perhaps TRBD1 or TRBD2 (5 bases each). This CDR3 is built from 14 residues. Germline lookup yields CDR1 SEHNR and CDR2 FQNEAQ (reference sequence). The V end lost 5 bases, the J end lost 5 bases, and 15 bases lay between the germline ends. CDR3 DNA sequence: TGTGCCAGCAGCCCTCTGGGGGTATTTGAGACCCAGTACTTC. Protein product: CASSPLGVFETQYF.

This clonotype was counted at least ten times. This chain links TRBV29-1 with TRBJ2-1; no clear D. The V gene lost 3 bases and the J gene lost 9 bases, with 18 bases spanning the gap. In germline, CDR1 is SQVTM, CDR2 ANQGSEA. CDR3 length equals 14 residues. In DNA, the CDR3 is TGCAGCGTTGACGTAGAGGCTGACGGTCTTGAGCAGTTCTTC. This codes for CSVDVEADGLEQFF.

The DNA of the CDR3 is TGTGCCAGCAGTTACCCCCGGGGGGCAGCTAATGAAAAACTGTTTTTT. Protein: CASSYPRGAANEKLFF. This chain joins TRBV28 and TRBJ1-4, with D possibly matching TRBD1 (6 bases). The CDR3 sequence is 16 residues long. Trimming pared 4 bases from V and 3 bases from J, leaving 15 bases between. The germline gives CDR1 MDHEN, CDR2 SYDVKM.

Note on this clonotype: A much larger clone differs from this one at a single base, so this may be a read error. This chain joins TRBV12-5 and TRBJ2-7; D call uncertain. The CDR3 loop spans 11 amino acids. Germline loops: CDR1 LGHNT, CDR2 FRNRAP. CDR3 in amino acids: CASGTPPEQHF. Written as DNA, the CDR3 is TGTGCTAGTGGTACCCCGCCCGAGCAGCACTTC.

This clonotype was found many times. This rearrangement joins TRBV5-1 to TRBJ2-7; a possible D gene is TRBD1 (5 bases). Germline loops: CDR1 SGHRS, CDR2 YFSETQ. The CDR3 sequence is 14 residues long. Trimming cost V 0 bases and J 4 bases, with 11 bases left between them. For the CDR3, the DNA is TGCGCCAGCAGCTTGGAGGCAGGGTGGTACGAGCAGTACTTC. This translates into CASSLEAGWYEQYF.

This clonotype appeared many times. J is TRBJ2-7 and V is TRBV15; D gene uncertain. The CDR3 is 16 residues long. Trimming took 3 bases from V and 1 from J, leaving 16 bases between them. Germline V CDR1 and CDR2: LNHNV, YYDKDF (reference sequence). In nucleotides, the CDR3 is TGTGCCACCAGCAGTGGAAAGGATCTTACATCCTACGAGCAGTACTTC. It encodes CATSSGKDLTSYEQYF.

In its sample, this clonotype was seen a few times. V usage is TRBV12-3 or TRBV12-4 and J usage is TRBJ1-1; D gene uncertain. This CDR3 is built from 13 residues. V lost 0 bases and J 8 bases, leaving 10 bases between the germline ends. The CDR3 sequence: CASSLALSGEAFF. The CDR3 DNA reads TGTGCCAGCAGTTTAGCCCTATCCGGGGAAGCTTTCTTT.

The J gene is TRBJ2-1, the V gene TRBV24-1; no reliable D call. The germline CDR1 and CDR2 sequences are KGHDR and SFDVKD. Trimming left V 2 bases short and J 4 bases short, with 11 bases between. CDR3 length equals 15 residues. The CDR3 sequence is CATSDSTGGYNEQFF. As DNA, the CDR3 is TGTGCCACCAGTGATTCCACCGGCGGTTACAATGAGCAGTTCTTC.

This clonotype has ten or more counts. The V and J genes are TRBV7-9 and TRBJ2-3; no clear D gene. Germline V gene lookup returns CDR1 SEHNR and CDR2 FQNEAQ (reference sequence). This CDR3 is built from 13 residues. V was clipped by 5 bases and J by 8 bases, with 14 bases between them. CDR3 DNA sequence: TGTGCCAGCAGCCCCCCCGCGCACGGTACGCAGTATTTT. Its protein product is CASSPPAHGTQYF.